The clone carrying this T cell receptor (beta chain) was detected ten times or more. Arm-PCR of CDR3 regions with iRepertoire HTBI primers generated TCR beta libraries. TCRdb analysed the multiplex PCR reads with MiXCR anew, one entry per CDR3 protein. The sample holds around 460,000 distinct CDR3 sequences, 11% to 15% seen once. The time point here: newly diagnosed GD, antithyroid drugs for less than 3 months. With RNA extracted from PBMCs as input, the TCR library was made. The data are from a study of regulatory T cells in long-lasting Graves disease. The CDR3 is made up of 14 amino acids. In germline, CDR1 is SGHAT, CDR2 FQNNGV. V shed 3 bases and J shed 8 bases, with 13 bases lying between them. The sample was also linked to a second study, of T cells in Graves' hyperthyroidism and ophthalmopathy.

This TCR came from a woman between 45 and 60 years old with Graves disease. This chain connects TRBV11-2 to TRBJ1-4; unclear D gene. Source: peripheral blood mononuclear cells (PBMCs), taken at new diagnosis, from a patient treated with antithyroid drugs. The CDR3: CASSFGRVGEKLFF. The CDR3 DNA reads TGTGCCAGCAGCTTCGGGAGAGTGGGCGAAAAACTGTTTTTT.